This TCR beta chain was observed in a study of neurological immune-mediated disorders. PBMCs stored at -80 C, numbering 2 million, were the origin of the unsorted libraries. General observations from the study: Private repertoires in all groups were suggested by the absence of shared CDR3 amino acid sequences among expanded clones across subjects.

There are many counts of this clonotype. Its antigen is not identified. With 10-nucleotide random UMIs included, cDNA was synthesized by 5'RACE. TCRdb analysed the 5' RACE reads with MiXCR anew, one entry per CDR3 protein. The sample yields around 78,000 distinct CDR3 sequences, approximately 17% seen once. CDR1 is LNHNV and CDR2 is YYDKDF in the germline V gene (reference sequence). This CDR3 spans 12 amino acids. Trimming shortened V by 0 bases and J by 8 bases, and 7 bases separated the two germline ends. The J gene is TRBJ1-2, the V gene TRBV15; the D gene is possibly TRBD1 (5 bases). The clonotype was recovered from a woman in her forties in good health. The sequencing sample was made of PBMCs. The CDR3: CATSRDPGGYTF. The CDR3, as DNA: TGTGCCACCAGCAGAGATCCAGGGGGCTACACCTTC. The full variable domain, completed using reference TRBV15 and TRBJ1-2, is DAMVIQNPRYQVTQFGKPVTLSCSQTLNHNVMYWYQQKSSQAPKLLFHYYDKDFNNEADTPDNFQSRRPNTSFCFLDIRSPGLGDTAMYLCATSRDPGGYTFGSGTRLTVV.